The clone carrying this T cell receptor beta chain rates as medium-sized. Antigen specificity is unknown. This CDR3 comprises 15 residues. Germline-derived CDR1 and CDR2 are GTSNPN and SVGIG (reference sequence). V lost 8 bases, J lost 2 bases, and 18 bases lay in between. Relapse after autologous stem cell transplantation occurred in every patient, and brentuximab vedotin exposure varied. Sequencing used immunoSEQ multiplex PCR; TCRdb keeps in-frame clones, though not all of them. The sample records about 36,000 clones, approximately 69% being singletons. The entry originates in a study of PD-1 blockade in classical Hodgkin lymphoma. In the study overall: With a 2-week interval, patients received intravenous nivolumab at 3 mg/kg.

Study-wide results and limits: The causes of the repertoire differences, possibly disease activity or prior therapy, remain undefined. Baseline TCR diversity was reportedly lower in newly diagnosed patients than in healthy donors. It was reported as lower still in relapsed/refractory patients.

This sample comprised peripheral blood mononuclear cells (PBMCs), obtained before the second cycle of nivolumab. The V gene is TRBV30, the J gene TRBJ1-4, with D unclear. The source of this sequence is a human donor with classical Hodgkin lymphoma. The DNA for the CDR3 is TGTGCCGGGTCAAGCCCAGGAGCCACTAATGAAAAACTGTTTTTT. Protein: CAGSSPGATNEKLFF.